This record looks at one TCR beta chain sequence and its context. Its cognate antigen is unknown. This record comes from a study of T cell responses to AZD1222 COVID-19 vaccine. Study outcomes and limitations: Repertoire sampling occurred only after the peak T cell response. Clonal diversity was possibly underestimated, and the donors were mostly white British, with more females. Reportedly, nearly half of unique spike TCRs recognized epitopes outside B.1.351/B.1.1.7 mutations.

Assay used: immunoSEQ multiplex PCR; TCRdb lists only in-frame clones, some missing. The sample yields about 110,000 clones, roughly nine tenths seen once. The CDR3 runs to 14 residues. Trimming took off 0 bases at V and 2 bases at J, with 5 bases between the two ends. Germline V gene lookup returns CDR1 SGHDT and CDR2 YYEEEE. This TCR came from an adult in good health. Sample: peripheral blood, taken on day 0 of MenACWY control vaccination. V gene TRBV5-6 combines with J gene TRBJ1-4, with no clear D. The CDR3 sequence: CASSLGHTNEKLFF. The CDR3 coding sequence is TGTGCCAGCAGCTTGGGTCATACTAATGAAAAACTGTTTTTT.